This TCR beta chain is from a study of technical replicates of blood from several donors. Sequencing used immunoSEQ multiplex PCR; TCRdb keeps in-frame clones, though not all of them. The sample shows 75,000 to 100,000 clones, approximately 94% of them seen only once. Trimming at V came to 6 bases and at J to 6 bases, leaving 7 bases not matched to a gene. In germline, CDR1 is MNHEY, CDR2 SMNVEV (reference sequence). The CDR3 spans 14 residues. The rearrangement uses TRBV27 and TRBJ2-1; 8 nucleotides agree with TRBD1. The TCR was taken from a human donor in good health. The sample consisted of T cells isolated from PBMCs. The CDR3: CASSRTGIGNEQFF. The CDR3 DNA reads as TGTGCCAGCAGCCGGACAGGGATCGGCAATGAGCAGTTCTTC.